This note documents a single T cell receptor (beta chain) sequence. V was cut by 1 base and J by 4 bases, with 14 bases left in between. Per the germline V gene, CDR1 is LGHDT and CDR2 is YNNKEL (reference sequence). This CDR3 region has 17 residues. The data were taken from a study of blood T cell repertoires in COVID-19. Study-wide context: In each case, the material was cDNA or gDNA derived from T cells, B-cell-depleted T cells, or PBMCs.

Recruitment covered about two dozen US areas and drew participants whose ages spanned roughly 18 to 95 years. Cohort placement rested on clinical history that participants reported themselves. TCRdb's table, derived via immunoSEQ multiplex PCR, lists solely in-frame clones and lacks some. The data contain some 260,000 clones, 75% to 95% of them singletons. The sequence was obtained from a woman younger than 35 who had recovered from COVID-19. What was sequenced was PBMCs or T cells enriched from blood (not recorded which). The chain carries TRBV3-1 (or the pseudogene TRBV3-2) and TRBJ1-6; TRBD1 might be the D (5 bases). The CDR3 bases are TGTGCCAGCAGCCAAGTCCTGGGGCTGGGTTATAATTCACCCCTCCACTTT. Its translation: CASSQVLGLGYNSPLHF.